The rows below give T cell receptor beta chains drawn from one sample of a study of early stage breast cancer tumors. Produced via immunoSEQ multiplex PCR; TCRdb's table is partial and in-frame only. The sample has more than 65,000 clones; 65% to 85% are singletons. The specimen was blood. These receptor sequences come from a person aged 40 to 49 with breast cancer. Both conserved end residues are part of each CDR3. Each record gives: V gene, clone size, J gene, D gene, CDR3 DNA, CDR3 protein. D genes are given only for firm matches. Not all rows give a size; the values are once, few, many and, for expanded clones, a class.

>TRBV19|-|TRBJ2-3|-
TGTGCCAGTAGTCTTTACTTCCGGTATAGTAGCACAGATACGCAGTATTTT
CASSLYFRYSSTDTQYF
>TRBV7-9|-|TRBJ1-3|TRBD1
TGTGCCAGCGCCGCGCGGGACAGGGGGCCGGGAAACACCATATATTTT
CASAARDRGPGNTIYF
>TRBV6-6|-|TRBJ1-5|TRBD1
TGTGCCAGCAATCTACAGGGGGAGGATCAGCCCCAGCATTTT
CASNLQGEDQPQHF
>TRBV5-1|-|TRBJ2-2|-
TGCGCCAGCAGCTTATTAGAAGACGGGGAGCTGTTTTTT
CASSLLEDGELFF
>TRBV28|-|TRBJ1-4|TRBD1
TGTGCCAGCAGCGGGACAGGACGTTATGGGGATGAAAAACTGTTTTTT
CASSGTGRYGDEKLFF
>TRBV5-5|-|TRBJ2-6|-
TGTGCCAGCAGCTTGTCTCCCCTCGTCGGGGCTGGGGCCAACGTCCTGACTTTC
CASSLSPLVGAGANVLTF
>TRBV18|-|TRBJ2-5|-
TGTGCCAGCTCGCTGACAGGTTACCAAGAGACCCAGTACTTC
CASSLTGYQETQYF
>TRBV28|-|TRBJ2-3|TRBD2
TGTGCCAGCAGTTTTCTTCTAGCGGGAGGGCCAACAGATACGCAGTATTTT
CASSFLLAGGPTDTQYF
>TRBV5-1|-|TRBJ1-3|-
TGCGCCAGCAGTTCGGGATCTGCTGGAAACACCATATATTTT
CASSSGSAGNTIYF
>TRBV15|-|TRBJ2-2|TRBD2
TGTGCCACCAGCAAAGGAAGGGCGGGAGAGGCCGGGGAGCTGTTTTTT
CATSKGRAGEAGELFF
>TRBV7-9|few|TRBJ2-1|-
TGTGCCAGCAATCTTTTAGACTACAATGAGCAGTTCTTC
CASNLLDYNEQFF
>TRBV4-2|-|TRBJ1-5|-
TGTGCCAGCAGCCAAGGGACCCCTGGGAGGCAGCCCCAGCATTTT
CASSQGTPGRQPQHF
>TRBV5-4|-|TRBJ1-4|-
TGTGCCAGCAGCTTGGGAACTAATGAAAAACTGTTTTTT
CASSLGTNEKLFF
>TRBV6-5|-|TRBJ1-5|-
TGTGCCAGCAGTTATGACAGCAATCAGCCCCAGCATTTT
CASSYDSNQPQHF
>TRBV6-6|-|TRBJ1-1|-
TGTGCCAGCAGTGGAATCGGAGTCACTGAAGCTTTCTTT
CASSGIGVTEAFF
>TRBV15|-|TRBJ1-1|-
TGTGCCACCAGCCGAGTAGGGGGGGACACTGAAGCTTTCTTT
CATSRVGGDTEAFF
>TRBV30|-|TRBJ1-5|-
TGTGCCTGGAGTGTAGGTGCAGGGAATCAGCCCCAGCATTTT
CAWSVGAGNQPQHF
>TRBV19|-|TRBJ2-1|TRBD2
TGTGCCAGTAGGATAGCGGGAGGGGACTCCTACAATGAGCAGTTCTTC
CASRIAGGDSYNEQFF
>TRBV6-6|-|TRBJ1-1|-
TGTGCCAGCAGTTACTCGCCAGGGGAGGGCACTGAAGCTTTCTTT
CASSYSPGEGTEAFF
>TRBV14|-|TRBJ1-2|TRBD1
TGTGCCAGCAGCCAAGATCGAGGGCAGGGGGTTGAAAGAGGCTACACCTTC
CASSQDRGQGVERGYTF
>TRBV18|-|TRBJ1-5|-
TGTGCCAGCTCCGGTATCATTAGGGGGGCTAGTGATAATCAGCCCCAGCATTTT
CASSGIIRGASDNQPQHF